The 32 T cell receptor beta chains presented below share a single source sample, sequenced in a study of OX40 agonist ivuxolimab in advanced cancers. Some clones are missing from TCRdb's copy, which holds only in-frame ones; the method was immunoSEQ multiplex PCR. The table has about 51,000 clones, over 65% seen once. Sequencing used CD4+ or CD8+ T cells sorted from blood, obtained in a trial of the OX40 agonist ivuxolimab. The source is an adult with an advanced solid tumor such as melanoma, head and neck, liver or kidney cancer.

Concerning this clone: The junction shows a germline mismatch at one end, possibly a read error. The V call is TRBV7-7, the J call TRBJ2-5; D possibly corresponds to TRBD2 (5 bases). The germline CDR1 and CDR2 sequences are SSHAT and FNYEAQ (reference sequence). The CDR3 runs to 15 residues. The CDR3 protein is CASSLARPGQETQYF. In DNA form, the CDR3 reads TGTGCTAGCAGCTTAGCGCGGCCAGGCCAAGAGACCCAGTACTTC. Supplemented by reference TRBV7-7 and TRBJ2-5, the full variable domain reads GAGVSQSPRYKVTKRGQDVTLRCDPISSHATLYWYQQALGQGPEFLTYFNYEAQPDKSGLPSDRFSAERPEGSISTLTIQRTEQRDSAMYRCASSLARPGQETQYFGPGTRLLVL.

The chain links TRBV5-1 to TRBJ2-5; 8 bases agree with TRBD2. CDR3 size: 15 residues. Per the germline V gene, CDR1 is SGHRS and CDR2 is YFSETQ. J lost 1 base, V lost 0 bases, and 2 bases had no gene match. Here the CDR3 DNA reads TGCGCCAGCAGCTTGGGGCTAGCGGGCCAAGAGACCCAGTACTTC. This sequence encodes CASSLGLAGQETQYF.

The chain combines TRBV6-1 with TRBJ1-1; a weak D match, TRBD1 (6 bases). V shed 3 bases and J shed 5 bases, with 10 bases lying between them. Germline CDR1 reads MNHNS; CDR2 reads SASEGT. The CDR3 totals 13 residues. CDR3 DNA sequence: TGTGCCAGCAGTGATCTCAGGGGAACTGAAGCTTTCTTT. Translation: CASSDLRGTEAFF.

This chain links TRBV6-6 with TRBJ1-2, with unresolved D. V lost 6 bases, J lost 2 bases, and 16 bases lay in between. Germline loops: CDR1 MNHNY, CDR2 SVGAGI (reference sequence). The CDR3 covers 15 residues. The CDR3 region is CASRQRLPGNYGYTF. CDR3 nucleotides: TGTGCCAGCAGACAACGACTGCCAGGAAACTATGGCTACACCTTC.

This chain's CDR3 is CASSLGTGWTEAFF. CDR3 nucleotides: TGTGCCAGCAGCTTAGGTACAGGGTGGACTGAAGCTTTCTTT. V is TRBV7-9 and J is TRBJ1-1; weak D call: TRBD1 (6 bases). V lost 1 base and J lost 5, with 11 bases in between. Germline CDR1 SEHNR, CDR2 FQNEAQ (reference sequence). CDR3 size: 14 residues.

The CDR3 DNA reads as TGTGCCAGCAACGCAGGGGGCGAGGTCGCTGAAGCTTTCTTT. Translation gives CASNAGGEVAEAFF. The J gene is TRBJ1-1, the V gene TRBV6-1; 8 bases agree with TRBD1. This CDR3 has 14 residues. The V gene end was trimmed by 7 bases and the J gene end by 6 bases; junction bases not matched to a gene: 10. From germline, CDR1 is MNHNS and CDR2 SASEGT.

V gene TRBV5-1 combines with J gene TRBJ1-2, with D hard to call. This CDR3 has 14 residues. Germline V gene data show CDR1 as SGHRS and CDR2 as YFSETQ. V was shortened by 6 bases and J by 0 bases, with 12 bases between the two germline ends. CDR3 region: CASTPPGTNYGYTF. DNA for the CDR3: TGCGCCAGCACCCCTCCCGGGACTAACTATGGCTACACCTTC. The full variable domain, completed using reference TRBV5-1 and TRBJ1-2, is KAGVTQTPRYLIKTRGQQVTLSCSPISGHRSVSWYQQTPGQGLQFLFEYFSETQRNKGNFPGRFSGRQFSNSRSEMNVSTLELGDSALYLCASTPPGTNYGYTFGSGTRLTVV.

The rearrangement joins TRBV28 to TRBJ2-3; possible D gene TRBD1, 6 bases. The germline V gene encodes CDR1 MDHEN and CDR2 SYDVKM. CDR3 length: 17 amino acids. With 6 bases removed from V and 4 bases from J, the gap between germline ends came to 23 bases. The CDR3 nucleotides are TGTGCCAGCAGCCTAAGTCAATGGGGGCGTAGCGCAGATACGCAGTATTTT. Encoded protein: CASSLSQWGRSADTQYF. The full variable domain, rest sourced from reference TRBV28 and TRBJ2-3, is DVKVTQSSRYLVKRTGEKVFLECVQDMDHENMFWYRQDPGLGLRLIYFSYDVKMKEKGDIPEGYSVSREKKERFSLILESASTNQTSMYLCASSLSQWGRSADTQYFGPGTRLTVL.

The genes are TRBV18 and TRBJ2-3; D gene ambiguous. Germline V CDR1 and CDR2: KGHSH, LQKENI. The CDR3 length is 14 residues. V lost 5 bases, J lost 3 bases, and 12 bases lay in between. In nucleotides, the CDR3 is TGTGCCAGCTCAAATAGTTTAGGAACAGATACGCAGTATTTT. This gives the protein CASSNSLGTDTQYF. The full variable domain, in which reference TRBV18 and TRBJ2-3 provide the parts outside the CDR3, is NAGVMQNPRHLVRRRGQEARLRCSPMKGHSHVYWYRQLPEEGLKFMVYLQKENIIDESGMPKERFSAEFPKEGPSILRIQQVVRGDSAAYFCASSNSLGTDTQYFGPGTRLTVL.

The CDR3 region is CASSLRGYNSPLHF. CDR3 bases: TGTGCCAGCAGCTTGCGGGGTTACAATTCACCCCTCCACTTT. This rearrangement joins TRBV5-5 to TRBJ1-6; D not resolved. CDR3 length: 14 amino acids. Trimming took 1 base from V and 7 from J, leaving 9 bases between them. From germline, CDR1 is SGHKS and CDR2 YYEKEE (reference sequence).

This clone was recorded only once. The chain employs TRBV6-4 and TRBJ2-5, with TRBD1 identical over 12 bases. CDR1 MRHNA and CDR2 SNTAGT come from the germline V gene. V lost 4 bases and J lost 4; bases outside the gene matches: 4. CDR3 size: 15 residues. CDR3 sequence reads: CASSGRDRGRETQYF. CDR3 in DNA: TGTGCCAGCAGTGGCCGGGACAGGGGGCGAGAGACCCAGTACTTC.

J is TRBJ2-3 and V is TRBV4-2; 9 nucleotides align to TRBD2. This CDR3 is 16 amino acids long. The ends lost 0 bases at V and 4 bases at J; junction bases unmatched: 5. Germline CDR1 reads LGHNA; CDR2 reads YNFKEQ. The CDR3, as DNA: TGTGCCAGCAGCCAAGAGGGCGGGAGGGTTGCAGATACGCAGTATTTT. As protein: CASSQEGGRVADTQYF.

The V gene is TRBV6-1, the J gene TRBJ2-5, with a tentative D call TRBD2 (5 bases). Deletions cut 2 bases from V and 2 bases from J, with 6 bases between. This CDR3 is 13 amino acids long. Germline V gene lookup returns CDR1 MNHNS and CDR2 SASEGT. CDR3 protein: CASSELAQETQYF. For the CDR3, the DNA is TGTGCCAGCAGTGAACTAGCTCAAGAGACCCAGTACTTC.

This chain joins TRBV5-4 and TRBJ2-1; no definite D call. Germline CDR1 and CDR2: SGHNT and YYREEE (reference sequence). Trimming removed 0 bases from V and 1 base from J, with 11 bases in between. The length of the CDR3 is 16 residues. CDR3 in amino acids: CASSLGSRASYNEQFF. The CDR3 DNA reads as TGTGCCAGCAGCTTGGGCAGCCGAGCATCCTACAATGAGCAGTTCTTC.

The V and J genes are TRBV28 and TRBJ2-5; TRBD1 matches at 8 bases. This CDR3 comprises 15 residues. Germline CDR1 and CDR2: MDHEN and SYDVKM. V was clipped by 5 bases and J by 4 bases; unmatched bases: 9. Here the CDR3 reads CASSATGARRETQYF. The CDR3 coding sequence is TGTGCCAGCAGTGCGACAGGGGCGAGGAGAGAGACCCAGTACTTC.

This clone turned up a few times. This rearrangement joins TRBV7-3 to TRBJ2-1, with TRBD2 matching over 15 bases. The germline V gene encodes CDR1 SGHTA and CDR2 FQGTGA. V lost 5 bases to trimming and J lost 3 bases; unmatched junction nucleotides: 2. The CDR3 is 16 residues long. The CDR3 is CASSQGLAGGYNEQFF. The CDR3 DNA reads as TGTGCCAGCAGCCAGGGACTAGCGGGAGGCTACAATGAGCAGTTCTTC.

The chain is built from TRBV27 and TRBJ2-2, with a weak D call TRBD2 (5 bases). Trimming took 7 bases from V and 3 from J, leaving 21 bases between them. CDR1 and CDR2 from the germline V gene are MNHEY and SMNVEV (reference sequence). The CDR3 runs 17 residues. The CDR3, as DNA: TGTGCCAGCAATGAGCCGGTGAGGGAGCTTTACACCGGGGAGCTGTTTTTT. Translating gives CASNEPVRELYTGELFF.

The rearrangement uses TRBV10-3 and TRBJ1-1; D unclear. Trimming took 4 bases from V and 1 from J, leaving 7 bases between them. Germline-derived CDR1 and CDR2 are ENHRY and SYGVKD. There are 13 residues in the CDR3. The CDR3 coding sequence is TGTGCCATCAGTGTTACACAGAACACTGAAGCTTTCTTT. Amino acid sequence: CAISVTQNTEAFF.

V gene TRBV2 combines with J gene TRBJ2-5, with 7 bases that match TRBD1. The J call could be wrong; TRBJ2-7 is a better fit for the DNA end. The germline CDR1 and CDR2 sequences are SNHLY and FYNNEI. The CDR3 covers 14 residues. CDR3 protein: CASSGQQGSYEQYF. The CDR3 DNA follows: TGTGCCAGCAGTGGGCAACAGGGGTCCTACGAGCAGTACTTC.

The J gene is TRBJ2-3, the V gene TRBV11-2; tentatively, D is TRBD1 (6 bases). In germline, CDR1 is SGHAT, CDR2 FQNNGV. The V end lost 3 bases, the J end lost 3 bases, and 10 bases lay between the germline ends. This CDR3 spans 14 amino acids. The CDR3 here is CASSFSGATDTQYF. The CDR3 nucleotides are TGTGCCAGCAGCTTTTCAGGGGCAACAGATACGCAGTATTTT.

This chain joins TRBV27 and TRBJ2-3; 11 nucleotides line up with TRBD2. The length of the CDR3 is 16 residues. J was trimmed by 4 bases and V by 6 bases; bases with no gene match: 9. Germline V gene sequence: CDR1 MNHEY, CDR2 SMNVEV (reference sequence). CDR3 sequence: CASRIRLAGWSDTQYF. In nucleotides, the CDR3 is TGTGCCAGCAGGATCCGACTAGCGGGATGGTCAGATACGCAGTATTTT.

This clone was recorded only once. The chain has TRBV7-8 and TRBJ1-1, with D maybe TRBD1 (5 bases). The CDR3 consists of 15 residues. Germline loops: CDR1 SGHVS, CDR2 FQNEAQ. The ends were cut back, 4 bases at V and 0 bases at J, with 12 bases in the middle. As DNA, the CDR3 is TGTGCCAGCAGCTCGAGGGGCAGGGTGAACACTGAAGCTTTCTTT. Protein product: CASSSRGRVNTEAFF. Looking up the rest from reference TRBV7-8 and TRBJ1-1 gives the full variable domain: GAGVSQSPRYKVAKRGQDVALRCDPISGHVSLFWYQQALGQGPEFLTYFQNEAQLDKSGLPSDRFFAERPEGSVSTLKIQRTQQEDSAVYLCASSSRGRVNTEAFFGQGTRLTVV.

The J gene is TRBJ2-7, the V gene TRBV19; a possible D gene is TRBD1 (6 bases). The CDR3 contains 16 residues. CDR1 and CDR2 from the germline V gene are LNHDA and SQIVND (reference sequence). V was pared by 4 bases and J by 0 bases, with 16 bases between. DNA of the CDR3: TGTGCCAGTAGTAACCACAGGGCCAAGAGCTCCTACGAGCAGTACTTC. Its translation is CASSNHRAKSSYEQYF.

The table lists this clone with a few counts. The rearrangement links TRBV6-1 to TRBJ2-5; D not certain. V lost 4 bases and J lost 5, with 8 bases in between. CDR1 and CDR2 (germline): MNHNS, SASEGT. The length of the CDR3 is 12 residues. The CDR3 is CASSASEETQYF. For the CDR3, the DNA is TGTGCCAGCAGTGCAAGTGAGGAGACCCAGTACTTC.

This clone occurred once. The chain combines TRBV10-2 with TRBJ2-2; D call uncertain. Germline V lookup: CDR1 WSHSY, CDR2 SAAADI. The ends were cut back, 4 bases at V and 0 bases at J, with 12 bases in the middle. This CDR3 region has 16 residues. This CDR3 reads CASSAGSDPNTGELFF. The CDR3 nucleotides are TGCGCCAGCAGTGCAGGATCGGACCCGAACACCGGGGAGCTGTTTTTT.

The gene calls are TRBV5-1 and TRBJ2-3; D uncertain. The germline V and J ends were trimmed by 0 bases and 4 bases, with 9 bases remaining between them. This CDR3 is 14 amino acids long. The germline V gene has CDR1 SGHRS and CDR2 YFSETQ. The CDR3 loop reads CASSLGGEPDTQYF. In DNA, the CDR3 is TGCGCCAGCAGCTTGGGTGGAGAGCCAGATACGCAGTATTTT. Together with reference TRBV5-1 and TRBJ2-3, the CDR3 gives the full variable domain: KAGVTQTPRYLIKTRGQQVTLSCSPISGHRSVSWYQQTPGQGLQFLFEYFSETQRNKGNFPGRFSGRQFSNSRSEMNVSTLELGDSALYLCASSLGGEPDTQYFGPGTRLTVL.

The gene calls are TRBV4-1 and TRBJ2-5, with 8 bases matching TRBD1. V dropped 1 base and J dropped 4; count of bases not matched to a gene: 8. This CDR3 spans 16 amino acids. Germline V gene data show CDR1 as MGHRA and CDR2 as YSYEKL. In DNA form, the CDR3 reads TGCGCCAGCAGCCAAGCGAGGACAGGGACAGGAGAGACCCAGTACTTC. Its protein product is CASSQARTGTGETQYF.

The chain joins TRBV2 to TRBJ2-7, with 7 positions matching TRBD1. Germline CDR1 and CDR2: SNHLY and FYNNEI. V shed 1 base and J 3 bases; nucleotides not matched to a gene: 6. The CDR3 is made up of 15 amino acids. CDR3 DNA sequence: TGTGCCAGCAGTGAAGTCGGCAGGACAGGCTACGAGCAGTACTTC. Amino acid sequence: CASSEVGRTGYEQYF. Full variable domain (missing parts from reference TRBV2 and TRBJ2-7): EPEVTQTPSHQVTQMGQEVILRCVPISNHLYFYWYRQILGQKVEFLVSFYNNEISEKSEIFDDQFSVERPDGSNFTLKIRSTKLEDSAMYFCASSEVGRTGYEQYFGPGTRLTVT.

The chain combines TRBV5-1 with TRBJ2-7, with TRBD2 as a possible D gene (6 bases). The CDR3 has 15 residues. Germline loops: CDR1 SGHRS, CDR2 YFSETQ. The V end was cut by 0 bases, the J end by 6 bases, with 16 bases between. The CDR3 protein is CASSLAAGTSGEQYF. CDR3 DNA: TGCGCCAGCAGCTTGGCCGCCGGGACTTCAGGCGAGCAGTACTTC.

J is TRBJ1-5 and V is TRBV19; D gene uncertain. Trimming removed 2 bases from V and 0 bases from J, with 8 bases in between. Germline lookup yields CDR1 LNHDA and CDR2 SQIVND (reference sequence). The CDR3 is made up of 15 amino acids. CDR3 sequence: CASSIRGDSNQPQHF. The CDR3 nucleotides read TGTGCCAGTAGTATACGCGGAGATAGCAATCAGCCCCAGCATTTT. The full variable domain, its missing parts supplied by reference TRBV19 and TRBJ1-5, is DGGITQSPKYLFRKEGQNVTLSCEQNLNHDAMYWYRQDPGQGLRLIYYSQIVNDFQKGDIAEGYSVSREKKESFPLTVTSAQKNPTAFYLCASSIRGDSNQPQHFGDGTRLSIL.

This clone occurred once. This chain links TRBV5-1 with TRBJ1-6; TRBD1 aligns across 8 bases. V lost 4 bases and J lost 2; bases outside the gene matches: 2. This CDR3 region has 15 residues. Germline V gene sequence: CDR1 SGHRS, CDR2 YFSETQ. The CDR3 sequence: CASSRTGPYNSPLHF. The CDR3 DNA reads as TGCGCCAGCAGCCGGACAGGGCCCTATAATTCACCCCTCCACTTT.

The V and J genes are TRBV5-6 and TRBJ1-6; no clear D gene. The CDR3 sequence is 14 residues long. Germline V lookup: CDR1 SGHDT, CDR2 YYEEEE. Trimming left V 1 base short and J 7 bases short, with 9 bases between. CDR3 DNA: TGTGCCAGCAGCTTGCGGGGTTACAATTCACCCCTCCACTTT. Translating it yields CASSLRGYNSPLHF.